This T cell receptor beta chain was sequenced for a study of PD-L1 blockade in urothelial cancer (dated by TCRdb to the late 2010s). Regarding the complete study: All patients started therapy around 2014 and received atezolizumab 1,200 mg intravenously every 3 weeks. In the same patients who had TCR sequencing, pretreatment tumors also underwent whole exome sequencing and RNA sequencing. Blood samples were analyzed at 3 weeks after treatment start (second dose) and at 6 weeks after treatment start. Pretreatment blood TCR-seq was available for fewer than 30 patients, at least one posttreatment blood collection was obtained for 25 or so patients, and tumor TCR-seq was available for 25 or so patients. Progression-free survival longer than 6 months counted as durable clinical benefit, and TCR features were additionally tested against both progression-free and overall survival. An ECOG performance status of 0 or 1 was recorded for the patients, and 0 to 3 prior chemotherapy regimens had been received by the patients. An exploratory multi-omic analysis was conducted of the somatic, immune and clinical correlates of response to PD-L1 blockade with atezolizumab in urothelial cancer. About 85% of the 29 patients were males with bladder-origin urothelial cancer, and about 65% of the 29 reported a prior smoking history. Nine patients reached durable clinical benefit, while some 20 patients did not. Pretreatment tumor samples and matched peripheral blood, collected serially before and after atezolizumab treatment, underwent TCR sequencing. A median of 141,255 T cells and some 82,000 unique TCRs was obtained from blood samples, and a median clonality of around 0.072 was observed. Broad study findings and their caveats: Patients with durable benefit showed greater expansion of tumor-associated TCR clones in peripheral blood 3 weeks after starting treatment (n ≈ 20, p = 0.022). A pretreatment peripheral blood TCR clonality below the median was linked to improved progression-free and overall survival. Small sample size (n of about 30) and many exploratory analyses mean the results are intended to be hypothesis-generating.

In regard to this clone: No antigen is known for it. No quality values exist for individual bases; no much larger clone is one base distant.

Synthetic TCR analog templates were spiked into each PCR so that absolute template abundance could be estimated from read counts. The immunoSEQ assay used bias-controlled V and J gene primers to amplify TCRbeta CDR3 regions from genomic DNA. Rearranged TCRbeta segments were sequenced at approximately 20X coverage. The paper's data handling went like this. Clustering was used to correct sequencing errors, and CDR3s were annotated against IMGT to assign V, D and J genes. Out-of-frame and stop-codon sequences were excluded, and only productive TCRbeta rearrangements were used in downstream analyses. To compute clonality, Shannon entropy was normalized by the log of the number of unique productive sequences and then subtracted from one. Clones differing between time points or between blood and tumor were identified by Fisher's exact test with Benjamini-Hochberg correction at adjusted p below 0.01. The immuneACCESS repertoire file appears here via TCRdb, limited to in-frame rearrangements. These files lack a portion of the clones; in checked studies, under half of the deficit traces to unresolved V genes, and the cause of the others is not known. The V and J calls and clone size come from that table; D and trimming were worked out from the DNA. Recorded for this sample are tens of thousands of clones; 65% to 85% of them occurred a single time. The ten largest make up 2% to 2.5% of the sample.

Reading from cysteine to phenylalanine, the CDR3 counts 16 amino acids. The CDR3 DNA has 48 bases and is translated from base 1. CDR1 and CDR2 were assigned from the germline V gene (reference sequence) as SEHNR and FQNEAQ. The V end gives up 4 bases and the J end 8 bases, leaving 10 bases in the junction not matched to a gene. This specimen's time point label, interpreted: pretreatment peripheral blood. The cohort included about 30 patients with locally advanced or metastatic urothelial carcinoma who were treated at Memorial Sloan Kettering on a trial protocol. Peripheral blood mononuclear cells were collected pretreatment and during treatment, with between 1 and 8 total time points per patient. The Qiagen DNeasy Blood extraction kit was used to purify genomic DNA from total PBMCs and tumor samples. Collected pretreatment and during treatment, PBMCs were isolated and stored as previously described.

Recombination joined TRBV7-9 with TRBJ2-1, and 11 bases in between align with TRBD2. This TCR was recovered from a man between 60 and 75 years old with urothelial cancer. The material sequenced was PBMCs, taken around atezolizumab (anti-PD-L1) treatment. The CDR3 region has the sequence CASSSVSGRASHEQFF. The sequence in DNA is TGTGCCAGCAGCTCTGTTAGCGGGAGGGCCTCACATGAGCAGTTCTTC.